This T cell receptor beta chain was captured by sequencing in a study of cytomegalovirus exposure and HLA in healthy donors. Study context: About 79 million unique TCRs from HLA-typed donors were held in an early data release.

V dropped 5 bases and J dropped 1 base, with 12 bases sitting between them. This CDR3 region has 15 residues. In germline, CDR1 is MNHEY, CDR2 SMNVEV (reference sequence). The PCR made use of 60 Vbeta and 13 Jbeta primers. Sequencing used immunoSEQ multiplex PCR; TCRdb keeps in-frame clones, though not all of them. The sample holds around 64,000 clones, roughly 88% seen once. This TCR was recovered from a woman younger than 45 in good health and CMV-seronegative. V usage is TRBV27 and J usage is TRBJ2-1; D may be TRBD1 (6 bases). The sample consisted of PBMCs. The CDR3 protein is CASSPRQESYNEQFF. DNA for the CDR3: TGTGCCAGCAGTCCTCGACAGGAGTCCTACAATGAGCAGTTCTTC.